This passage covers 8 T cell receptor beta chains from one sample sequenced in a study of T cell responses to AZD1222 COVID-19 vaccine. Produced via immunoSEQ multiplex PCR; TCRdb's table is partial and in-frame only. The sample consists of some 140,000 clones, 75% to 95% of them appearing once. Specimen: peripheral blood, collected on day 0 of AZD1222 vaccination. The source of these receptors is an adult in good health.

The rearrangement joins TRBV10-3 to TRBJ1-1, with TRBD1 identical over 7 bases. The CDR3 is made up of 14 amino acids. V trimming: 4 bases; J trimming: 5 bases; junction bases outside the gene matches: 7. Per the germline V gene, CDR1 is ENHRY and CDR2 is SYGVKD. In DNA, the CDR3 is TGTGCCATCAGTGTTGTGACAGGGTCGACTGAAGCTTTCTTT. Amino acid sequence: CAISVVTGSTEAFF.

CDR3 region: CASRPMSYNEQFF. The DNA of the CDR3 is TGTGCCAGCAGGCCGATGTCATACAATGAGCAGTTCTTC. V and J are TRBV2 and TRBJ2-1; D unresolved. Trimming pared 6 bases from V and 4 bases from J, leaving 10 bases between. Germline assignment: CDR1 SNHLY and CDR2 FYNNEI. This CDR3 has 13 amino acids.

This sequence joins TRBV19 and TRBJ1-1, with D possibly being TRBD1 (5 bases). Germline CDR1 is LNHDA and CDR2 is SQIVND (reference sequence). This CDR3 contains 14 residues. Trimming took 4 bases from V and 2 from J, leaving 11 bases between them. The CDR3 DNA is TGTGCCAGTAGTACCAAGACAGTCAACACTGAAGCTTTCTTT. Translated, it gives CASSTKTVNTEAFF.

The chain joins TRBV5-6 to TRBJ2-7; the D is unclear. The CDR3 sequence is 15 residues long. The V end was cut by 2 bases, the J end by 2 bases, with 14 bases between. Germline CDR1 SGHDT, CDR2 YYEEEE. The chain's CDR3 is CASSFGPINAYEQYF. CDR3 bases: TGTGCCAGCAGCTTCGGACCCATAAACGCCTACGAGCAGTACTTC.

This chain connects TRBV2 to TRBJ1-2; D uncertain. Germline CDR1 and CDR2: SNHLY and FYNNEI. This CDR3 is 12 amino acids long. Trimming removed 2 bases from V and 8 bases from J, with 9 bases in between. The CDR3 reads CASSESLGGYTF. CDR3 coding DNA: TGTGCCAGCAGTGAATCACTTGGAGGCTACACCTTC.

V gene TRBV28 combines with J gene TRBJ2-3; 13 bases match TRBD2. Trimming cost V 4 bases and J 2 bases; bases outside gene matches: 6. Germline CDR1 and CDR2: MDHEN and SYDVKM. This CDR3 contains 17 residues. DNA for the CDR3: TGTGCCAGCAGTTACTTTGGACTAGCGGGAGACACAGATACGCAGTATTTT. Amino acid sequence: CASSYFGLAGDTDTQYF.

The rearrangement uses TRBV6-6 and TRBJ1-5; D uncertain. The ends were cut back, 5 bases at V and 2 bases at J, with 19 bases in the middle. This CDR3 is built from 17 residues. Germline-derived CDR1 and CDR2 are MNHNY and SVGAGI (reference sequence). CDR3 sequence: CASSPQPQIACNQPQHF. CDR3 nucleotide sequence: TGTGCCAGCAGTCCCCAGCCACAGATAGCGTGCAATCAGCCCCAGCATTTT.

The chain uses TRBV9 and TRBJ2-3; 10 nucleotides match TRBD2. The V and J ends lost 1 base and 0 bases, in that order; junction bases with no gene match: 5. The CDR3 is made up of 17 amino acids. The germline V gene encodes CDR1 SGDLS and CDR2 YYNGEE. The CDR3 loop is CASSVNSGGSSTDTQYF. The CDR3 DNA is TGTGCCAGCAGCGTAAATAGCGGGGGGAGTAGCACAGATACGCAGTATTTT.